This T cell receptor beta chain was captured in a study of control samples from healthy donors and cancer patients. The data were produced by immunoSEQ multiplex PCR, yet TCRdb's version contains in-frame clones alone and is incomplete. The sample lists fewer than 200,000 clones; 90% to 95% were seen once. The germline V gene encodes CDR1 LGHDT and CDR2 YNNKEL (reference sequence). CDR3 length equals 14 residues. V gave up 5 bases and J gave up 8 bases, with 13 bases separating them. This receptor was obtained from a woman aged 60 to 75 in good health. Sample: blood. V is TRBV3-1 (or the pseudogene TRBV3-2) and J is TRBJ1-6; no definite D call. The CDR3 region has the DNA TGTGCCAGCAGCTACCAGAGGGCGGATTCACCCCTCCACTTT. It is translated as CASSYQRADSPLHF.